The 27 T cell receptor beta chains below all came from one sample that was sequenced in a study of cytomegalovirus exposure and HLA in healthy donors. Both 60 Vbeta primers and 13 Jbeta primers went into the PCR. The method was immunoSEQ multiplex PCR; TCRdb's version includes in-frame clones alone and lacks a portion of them. The table records about 210,000 clones, roughly 73% of them present only once. Input material: PBMCs. All receptors come from a boy aged 5-17 years in good health and CMV-seronegative.

The rearrangement uses TRBV11-2 and TRBJ2-7; 7 bases are shared with TRBD2. J gave up 6 bases and V 3 bases, and 14 bases lay outside the gene matches. In germline, CDR1 is SGHAT, CDR2 FQNNGV. The CDR3 is made up of 16 amino acids. The CDR3 protein is CASSFSLAGGRGEQYF. For the CDR3, the DNA is TGTGCCAGCAGCTTCTCCCTTGCGGGTGGGAGGGGCGAGCAGTACTTC.

The sample holds one count of this clone. V is TRBV10-3 and J is TRBJ1-2, with TRBD1 matching 7 bases. V lost 7 bases to trimming and J lost 7 bases; unmatched junction nucleotides: 12. Germline-derived CDR1 and CDR2 are ENHRY and SYGVKD. This CDR3 contains 14 residues. The CDR3, as DNA: TGTGCCATCACCGAAGGCGAGGGGGCGGGTGGCTACACCTTC. As protein: CAITEGEGAGGYTF.

The V and J genes are TRBV11-3 and TRBJ2-7; D is possibly TRBD2 (5 bases). V shed 7 bases and J shed 9 bases, with 19 bases lying between them. There are 13 residues in the CDR3. Germline V gene data show CDR1 as SGHNT and CDR2 as YENEEA. The CDR3 bases are TGTGCCAGCACCGACCCGACTTTGAGCGGGCAGTACTTC. Translation gives CASTDPTLSGQYF.

The rearrangement uses TRBV6-5 and TRBJ1-1; no definite D call. CDR1 and CDR2 (germline): MNHEY, SVGAGI. CDR3 length equals 13 residues. Trimming removed 6 bases at V and 5 bases at J, with 13 bases between. The CDR3 here is CASSFTSGTEAFF. The CDR3 nucleotides read TGTGCCAGCAGCTTCACCTCGGGGACTGAAGCTTTCTTT.

The chain employs TRBV25-1 and TRBJ2-5, with 8 bases fitting TRBD1. This CDR3 comprises 16 residues. After removal of 2 bases from V and 1 base from J, the junction contained 6 bases not matched to a gene. Germline values: CDR1 MGHDK, CDR2 SYGVNS. This chain's CDR3 is CASSEPSDRGQETQYF. CDR3 bases: TGTGCCAGCAGTGAACCCTCCGACAGGGGCCAAGAGACCCAGTACTTC.

This sequence joins TRBV6-1 and TRBJ1-1; 8 bases fit TRBD1. There are 14 residues in the CDR3. J gave up 1 base and V 5 bases, and 3 bases lay outside the gene matches. Germline loops: CDR1 MNHNS, CDR2 SASEGT. The CDR3 sequence: CASSRTGPNTEAFF. For the CDR3, the DNA is TGTGCCAGCAGTCGGACAGGGCCGAACACTGAAGCTTTCTTT.

This chain joins TRBV6-5 and TRBJ2-7; tentative D call: TRBD1 (5 bases). Germline lookup yields CDR1 MNHEY and CDR2 SVGAGI. V was cut by 2 bases and J by 3 bases, with 11 bases left in between. This CDR3 is 14 amino acids long. The CDR3 loop is CASSYVQGGYEQYF. DNA of the CDR3: TGTGCCAGCAGTTACGTCCAGGGCGGCTACGAGCAGTACTTC.

The J gene is TRBJ1-4, the V gene TRBV6-5, with no clear D. V was shortened by 10 bases and J by 0 bases, with 12 bases between the two germline ends. This CDR3 region has 14 residues. CDR1 is MNHEY and CDR2 is SVGAGI in the germline V gene. This chain's CDR3 is CATAPGATNEKLFF. CDR3 in DNA: TGTGCCACCGCCCCGGGTGCAACTAATGAAAAACTGTTTTTT.

The genes are TRBV10-2 and TRBJ1-2, with D possibly matching TRBD1 (6 bases). The CDR3 has 13 residues. With 5 bases removed from V and 5 bases from J, the gap between germline ends came to 12 bases. From germline, CDR1 is WSHSY and CDR2 SAAADI. CDR3: CASSWNRAYGYTF. CDR3 bases: TGCGCCAGCAGTTGGAACAGGGCATATGGCTACACCTTC.

This clone has more than one count but fewer than ten. The chain joins TRBV4-2 to TRBJ2-7; D is perhaps TRBD2 (7 bases). The CDR3 extends over 18 amino acids. V lost 4 bases to trimming and J lost 0 bases, with 22 bases between them. The germline gives CDR1 LGHNA, CDR2 YNFKEQ. CDR3 loop: CASSRRYGLADSSYEQYF. The CDR3 nucleotides read TGTGCCAGCAGCCGTCGTTACGGGCTAGCGGACAGCTCCTACGAGCAGTACTTC.

The gene calls are TRBV11-2 and TRBJ2-5, with 9 bases that match TRBD1. J was trimmed by 4 bases and V by 4 bases; bases with no gene match: 7. Germline V lookup: CDR1 SGHAT, CDR2 FQNNGV. This CDR3 is 15 amino acids long. The CDR3 DNA follows: TGTGCCAGCAGCTCGACCGGGACAGGGAGAGAGACCCAGTACTTC. Translating gives CASSSTGTGRETQYF.

The genes are TRBV27 and TRBJ2-7, with a tentative D call TRBD1 (5 bases). The CDR3 has 14 amino acids. Per the germline V gene, CDR1 is MNHEY and CDR2 is SMNVEV (reference sequence). V was trimmed by 5 bases and J by 1 base, leaving 12 bases between them. CDR3 in DNA: TGTGCCAGCAGTGTAACAGGAGCGTCCTACGAGCAGTACTTC. The encoded protein is CASSVTGASYEQYF.

V is TRBV5-1 and J is TRBJ1-4, with D uncertain. CDR1 SGHRS and CDR2 YFSETQ come from the germline V gene. V lost 2 bases to trimming and J lost 8 bases, with 7 bases between them. CDR3 size: 12 residues. The CDR3 sequence is CASSLPGEKLFF. CDR3 bases: TGCGCCAGCAGCTTACCGGGAGAAAAACTGTTTTTT.

The chain combines TRBV5-1 with TRBJ1-2; tentative D call: TRBD1 (5 bases). Germline V gene data show CDR1 as SGHRS and CDR2 as YFSETQ. The CDR3 has 15 residues. V dropped 3 bases and J dropped 2 bases, with 14 bases sitting between them. CDR3 sequence: CASSSGLPPNYGYTF. CDR3 DNA sequence: TGCGCCAGCAGCTCGGGACTACCCCCCAACTATGGCTACACCTTC.

This chain connects TRBV27 to TRBJ2-1, with 7 bases matching TRBD1. Germline assignment: CDR1 MNHEY and CDR2 SMNVEV (reference sequence). Trimming took 1 base from V and 6 from J; bases not matched to a gene: 12. The CDR3 consists of 17 residues. This CDR3 is CASSLLWEDRVGNEQFF. In DNA, the CDR3 is TGTGCCAGCAGTTTATTATGGGAAGACAGGGTCGGCAATGAGCAGTTCTTC.

V gene TRBV29-1 combines with J gene TRBJ2-7; unclear D gene. The CDR3 totals 16 residues. The germline V gene has CDR1 SQVTM and CDR2 ANQGSEA. V shed 0 bases and J shed 3 bases, with 18 bases lying between them. The CDR3 loop is CSVEDAGFRGDYEQYF. For the CDR3, the DNA is TGCAGCGTTGAAGATGCCGGGTTCCGAGGAGACTACGAGCAGTACTTC.

The chain employs TRBV4-2 and TRBJ2-4, with a possible D match to TRBD2 (6 bases). CDR1 and CDR2 from the germline V gene are LGHNA and YNFKEQ. Trimming removed 4 bases at V and 5 bases at J, with 21 bases between. This CDR3 comprises 17 residues. The CDR3 DNA follows: TGTGCCAGCAGCCCATTAATACAGCGGGCCTTGGAAAACATTCAGTACTTC. Protein: CASSPLIQRALENIQYF.

This chain uses TRBV2 with TRBJ1-3; D is perhaps TRBD1 (5 bases). CDR1 SNHLY and CDR2 FYNNEI come from the germline V gene. The CDR3 spans 20 residues. Trimming left V 4 bases short and J 0 bases short, with 25 bases between. CDR3 loop: CASSAGFRDYPASSGNTIYF. The CDR3 nucleotides read TGTGCCAGCAGTGCAGGATTCCGGGACTACCCGGCCAGCTCTGGAAACACCATATATTTT.

The rearrangement links TRBV5-4 to TRBJ2-2; D might be TRBD1 (6 bases). The V and J ends lost 4 bases and 7 bases respectively, with 17 bases between them. CDR1 is SGHNT and CDR2 is YYREEE in the germline V gene (reference sequence). The CDR3 has 15 amino acids. The CDR3 coding sequence is TGTGCCAGCAGCCAAAACAGGGAAAGTGGCGGGGAGCTGTTTTTT. Translating it yields CASSQNRESGGELFF.

J is TRBJ2-3 and V is TRBV10-2, with 9 positions matching TRBD2. The V gene's germline CDR1 is WSHSY and CDR2 SAAADI. The length of the CDR3 is 16 residues. V gave up 0 bases and J gave up 3 bases; unmatched junction bases: 4. The CDR3, as DNA: TGCGCCAGCAGTGAGTCGGGCGCGGGGGGGACAGATACGCAGTATTTT. Residues: CASSESGAGGTDTQYF.

The J gene is TRBJ2-5, the V gene TRBV12-2; the DNA was not used to check the table's D call, TRBD2. TRBV12-2 is a recognized pseudogene. This CDR3 is built from 24 residues. The CDR3 sequence: CASRLPDPSSLLAVGLAAGETQYF. In DNA, the CDR3 is TGTGCAAGTCGCTTACCTGACCCTTCATCCCTTCTAGCCGTGGGTCTGGCAGCAGGAGAGACCCAGTACTTC.

Only a few counts were recorded for this clone. The J gene is TRBJ2-4, the V gene TRBV29-1, with a tentative D call TRBD2 (5 bases). The CDR3 loop spans 13 amino acids. V lost 0 bases to trimming and J lost 9 bases, with 12 bases between them. The germline gives CDR1 SQVTM, CDR2 ANQGSEA. The CDR3 DNA follows: TGCAGCGTTGAAGATCGGAGCGGTGGCATTCAGTACTTC. Protein product: CSVEDRSGGIQYF.

The genes are TRBV5-6 and TRBJ2-7; D gene ambiguous. The V gene lost 1 base and the J gene lost 7 bases, with 9 bases spanning the gap. Looked up from germline, CDR1 is SGHDT and CDR2 is YYEEEE. The CDR3 is 12 residues long. The CDR3 DNA is TGTGCCAGCAGCTTGTTGTTCTATGAGCAGTACTTC. This gives the protein CASSLLFYEQYF.

The CDR3 here is CASSLTEAYQPQHF. DNA for the CDR3: TGTGCCAGCAGCTTAACAGAAGCTTATCAGCCCCAGCATTTT. The chain carries TRBV7-2 and TRBJ1-5, with D unresolved. The germline V gene encodes CDR1 SGHTA and CDR2 FQGNSA. The V gene lost 2 bases and the J gene lost 5 bases, with 10 bases spanning the gap. This CDR3 has 14 amino acids.

V is TRBV7-9 and J is TRBJ1-1, with D hard to call. The ends were cut back, 5 bases at V and 4 bases at J, with 11 bases in the middle. Germline assignment: CDR1 SEHNR and CDR2 FQNEAQ (reference sequence). There are 13 residues in the CDR3. The CDR3 sequence: CASSQAMITEAFF. The CDR3 DNA reads as TGTGCCAGCAGCCAGGCCATGATCACTGAAGCTTTCTTT.

The chain uses TRBV10-3 and TRBJ2-1; a weak D match, TRBD1 (6 bases). Germline CDR1 reads ENHRY; CDR2 reads SYGVKD. Trimming stripped 3 bases from V and 4 bases from J, with 19 bases between. The CDR3 totals 17 residues. For the CDR3, the DNA is TGTGCCATCAGTGATGTTGGGAGTCAGGGGAAATACAATGAGCAGTTCTTC. Protein: CAISDVGSQGKYNEQFF.

The CDR3 region is CSVRPLLTENTEAFF. The CDR3 nucleotides are TGCAGCGTGAGGCCCCTCCTGACAGAGAACACTGAAGCTTTCTTT. This sequence joins TRBV29-1 and TRBJ1-1; D possibly corresponds to TRBD1 (5 bases). V lost 6 bases and J 1 base, leaving 18 bases between the germline ends. This CDR3 spans 15 amino acids. Germline CDR1 and CDR2: SQVTM and ANQGSEA. Variable domain in full (rest from reference TRBV29-1 and TRBJ1-1): SAVISQKPSRDICQRGTSLTIQCQVDSQVTMMFWYRQQPGQSLTLIATANQGSEATYESGFVIDKFPISRPNLTFSTLTVSNMSPEDSSIYLCSVRPLLTENTEAFFGQGTRLTVV.